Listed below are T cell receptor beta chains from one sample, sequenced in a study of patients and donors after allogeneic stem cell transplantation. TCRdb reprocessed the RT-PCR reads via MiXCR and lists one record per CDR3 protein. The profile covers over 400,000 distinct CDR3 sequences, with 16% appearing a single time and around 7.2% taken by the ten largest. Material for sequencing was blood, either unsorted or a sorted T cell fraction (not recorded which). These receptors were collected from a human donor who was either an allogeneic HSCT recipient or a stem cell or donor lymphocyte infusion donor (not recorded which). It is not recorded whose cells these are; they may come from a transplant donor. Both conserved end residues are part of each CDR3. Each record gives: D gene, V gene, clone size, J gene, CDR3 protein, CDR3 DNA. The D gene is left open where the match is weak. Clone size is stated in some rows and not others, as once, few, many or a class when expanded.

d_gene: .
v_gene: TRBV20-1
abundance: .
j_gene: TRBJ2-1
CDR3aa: CSARDKGREQFF
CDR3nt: TGCAGTGCTAGAGATAAGGGCAGGGAGCAGTTCTTC

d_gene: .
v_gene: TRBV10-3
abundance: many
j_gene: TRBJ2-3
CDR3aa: CAISERGTAERDTQYF
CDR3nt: TGTGCCATCAGTGAGCGGGGGACTGCTGAACGAGATACGCAGTATTTT

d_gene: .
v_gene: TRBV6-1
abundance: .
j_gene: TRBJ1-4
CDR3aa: CASSAGPGNEKLFF
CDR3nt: TGTGCCAGCAGTGCGGGACCGGGTAATGAAAAACTGTTTTTT

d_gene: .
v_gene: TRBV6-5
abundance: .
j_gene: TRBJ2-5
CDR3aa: CASTSGVTQYF
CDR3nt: TGTGCCAGCACCTCCGGAGTTACCCAGTACTTC

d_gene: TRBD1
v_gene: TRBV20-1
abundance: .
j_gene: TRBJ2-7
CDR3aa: CSARTGSTYEQYF
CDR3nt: TGCAGTGCGAGGACAGGGTCGACCTACGAGCAGTACTTC

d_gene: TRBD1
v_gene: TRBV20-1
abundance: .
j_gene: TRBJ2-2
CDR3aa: CSASDRDRLNTGELFF
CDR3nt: TGCAGTGCTAGCGACCGGGACAGGCTGAACACCGGGGAGCTGTTTTTT

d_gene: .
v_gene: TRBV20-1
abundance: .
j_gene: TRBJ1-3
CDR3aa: CSASPGFSGNTIYF
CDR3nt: TGCAGTGCTAGTCCAGGGTTCTCTGGAAACACCATATATTTT

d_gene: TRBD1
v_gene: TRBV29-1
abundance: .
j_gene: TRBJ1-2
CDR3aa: CSGETGTNYGYTF
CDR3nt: TGCAGCGGGGAGACAGGGACCAACTATGGCTACACCTTC

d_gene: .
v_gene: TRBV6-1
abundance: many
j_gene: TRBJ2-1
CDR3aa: CASVGVSYNEQFF
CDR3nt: TGTGCCAGCGTTGGGGTCTCCTACAATGAGCAGTTCTTC

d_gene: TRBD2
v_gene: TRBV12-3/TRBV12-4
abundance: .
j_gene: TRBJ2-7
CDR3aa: CASSSRGSGSGYEQYF
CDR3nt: TGTGCCAGCAGTTCTCGAGGTAGCGGGAGTGGTTACGAGCAGTACTTC

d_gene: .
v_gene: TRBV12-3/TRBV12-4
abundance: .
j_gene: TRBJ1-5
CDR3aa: CASSSFPPTVLQPQHF
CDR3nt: TGTGCCAGCAGTTCTTTTCCCCCCACGGTCCTTCAGCCCCAGCATTTT

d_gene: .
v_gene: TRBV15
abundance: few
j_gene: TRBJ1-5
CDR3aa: CATSRDPGVQPQHF
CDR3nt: TGTGCCACCAGCAGAGACCCGGGGGTCCAGCCCCAGCATTTT

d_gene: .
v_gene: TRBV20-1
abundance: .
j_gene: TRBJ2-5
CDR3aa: CSARDPLGIQETQYF
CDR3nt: TGCAGTGCTAGAGATCCCCTCGGGATCCAAGAGACCCAGTACTTC

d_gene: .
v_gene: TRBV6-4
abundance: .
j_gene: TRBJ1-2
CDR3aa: CASSDSAGYGYTF
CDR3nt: TGTGCCAGCAGTGACTCGGCCGGGTATGGCTACACCTTC

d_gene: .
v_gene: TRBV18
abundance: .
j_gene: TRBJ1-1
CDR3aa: CASSPKGAVTEAFF
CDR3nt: TGTGCCAGCTCACCTAAAGGGGCAGTCACTGAAGCTTTCTTT

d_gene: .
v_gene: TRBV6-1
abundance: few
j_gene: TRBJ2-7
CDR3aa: CASRSTWNYEQYF
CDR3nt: TGTGCCAGCAGATCGACATGGAACTACGAGCAGTACTTC

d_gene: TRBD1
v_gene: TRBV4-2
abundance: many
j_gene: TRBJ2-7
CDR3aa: CASSQGPGQVSYEQYF
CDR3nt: TGTGCCAGCAGCCAAGGGCCGGGACAGGTCTCCTACGAGCAGTACTTC

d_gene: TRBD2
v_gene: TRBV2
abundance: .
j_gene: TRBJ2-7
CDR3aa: CASSESTFRGRSGEQYF
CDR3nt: TGTGCCAGCAGTGAGTCCACCTTTCGCGGGAGATCGGGCGAGCAGTACTTC

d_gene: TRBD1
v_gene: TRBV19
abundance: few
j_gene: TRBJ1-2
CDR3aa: CASVPGQGSFGYTF
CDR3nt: TGTGCCAGCGTACCGGGACAGGGAAGTTTTGGCTACACCTTC

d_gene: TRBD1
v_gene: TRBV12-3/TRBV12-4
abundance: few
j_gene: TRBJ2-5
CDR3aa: CASSTGTGETQYF
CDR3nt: TGTGCCAGCAGCACCGGGACAGGAGAGACCCAGTACTTC

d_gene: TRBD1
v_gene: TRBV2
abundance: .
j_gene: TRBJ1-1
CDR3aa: CARQGRTEAFF
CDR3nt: TGTGCCAGACAGGGGAGGACTGAAGCTTTCTTT

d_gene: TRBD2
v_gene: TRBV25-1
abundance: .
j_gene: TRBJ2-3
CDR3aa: CASSEFLGLAGVRDTQYF
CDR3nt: TGTGCCAGCAGTGAATTTTTGGGACTAGCGGGAGTAAGAGATACGCAGTATTTT

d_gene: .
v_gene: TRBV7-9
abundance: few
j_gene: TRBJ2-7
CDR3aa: CASSSPTGSTYEQYF
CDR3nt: TGTGCCAGCAGCTCACCGACAGGATCAACCTACGAGCAGTACTTC

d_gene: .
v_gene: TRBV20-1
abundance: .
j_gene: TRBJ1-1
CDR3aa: CSASTSMNTEAFF
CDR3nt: TGCAGTGCTAGTACTAGCATGAACACTGAAGCTTTCTTT

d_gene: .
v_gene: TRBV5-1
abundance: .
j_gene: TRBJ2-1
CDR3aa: CASSLGLGGRTYNEQFF
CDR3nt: TGCGCCAGCAGCCTCGGACTGGGGGGACGGACCTACAATGAGCAGTTCTTC

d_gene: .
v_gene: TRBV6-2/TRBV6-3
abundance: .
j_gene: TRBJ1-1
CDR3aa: CASSRGTNTEAFF
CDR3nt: TGTGCCAGTTCCCGGGGAACGAACACTGAAGCTTTCTTT

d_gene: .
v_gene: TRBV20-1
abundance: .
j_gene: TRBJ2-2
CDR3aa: CSALGLKNTGELFF
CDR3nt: TGCAGTGCCCTGGGACTCAAAAACACCGGGGAGCTGTTTTTT

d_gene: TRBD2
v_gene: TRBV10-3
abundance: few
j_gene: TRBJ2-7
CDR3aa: CAISESLAGGDEQCF
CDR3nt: TGTGCCATCAGTGAGTCTTTAGCGGGGGGGGACGAGCAGTGCTTC

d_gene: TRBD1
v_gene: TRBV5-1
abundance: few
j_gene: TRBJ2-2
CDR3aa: CASGTEYTGELFF
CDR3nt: TGCGCCAGCGGGACAGAGTACACCGGGGAGCTGTTTTTT

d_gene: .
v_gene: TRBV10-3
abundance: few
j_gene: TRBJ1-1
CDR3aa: CAISVGDIRQSEAFF
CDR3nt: TGTGCCATCAGTGTGGGGGATATAAGACAATCTGAAGCTTTCTTT

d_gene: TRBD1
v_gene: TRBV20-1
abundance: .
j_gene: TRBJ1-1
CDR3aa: CSARGQGRTEAFF
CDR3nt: TGCAGTGCTCGGGGACAGGGGCGCACTGAAGCTTTCTTT

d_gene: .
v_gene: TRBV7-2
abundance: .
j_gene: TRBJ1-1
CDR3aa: CASHTVQNTEAFF
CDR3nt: TGTGCCAGCCACACCGTCCAGAACACTGAAGCTTTCTTT

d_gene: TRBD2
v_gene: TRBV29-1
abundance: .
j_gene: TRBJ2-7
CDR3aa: CSAALADEQYF
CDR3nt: TGCAGCGCCGCACTAGCGGACGAGCAGTACTTC

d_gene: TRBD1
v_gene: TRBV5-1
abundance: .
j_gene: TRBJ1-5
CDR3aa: CASSLGTGKEQPQHF
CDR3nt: TGCGCCAGCAGCCTCGGGACAGGGAAGGAACAGCCCCAGCATTTT

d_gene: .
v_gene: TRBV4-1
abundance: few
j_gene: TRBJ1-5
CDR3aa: CASSRLQGGNQPQHF
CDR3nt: TGCGCCAGCAGCCGTCTGCAGGGTGGCAATCAGCCCCAGCATTTT

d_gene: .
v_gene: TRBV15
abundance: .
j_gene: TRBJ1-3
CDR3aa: CATSPLRASGNTIYF
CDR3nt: TGTGCCACCAGCCCTCTGAGGGCATCGGGAAACACCATATATTTT

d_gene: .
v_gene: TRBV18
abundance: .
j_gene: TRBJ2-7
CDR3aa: CASSPLGPEGEQYF
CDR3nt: TGTGCCAGCTCACCACTCGGCCCGGAAGGCGAGCAGTACTTC

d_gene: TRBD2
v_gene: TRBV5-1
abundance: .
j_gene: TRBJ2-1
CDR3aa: CASSWGASGQPGEQFF
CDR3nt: TGCGCCAGCAGCTGGGGGGCTAGCGGGCAGCCGGGTGAGCAGTTCTTC

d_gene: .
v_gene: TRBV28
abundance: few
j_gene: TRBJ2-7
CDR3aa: CAIKRPEGYEQYF
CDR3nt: TGTGCCATTAAGAGACCGGAGGGATACGAGCAGTACTTC

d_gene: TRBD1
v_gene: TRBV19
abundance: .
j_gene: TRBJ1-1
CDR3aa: CASTLWGTVNTEAFF
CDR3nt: TGTGCCAGTACTCTGTGGGGGACAGTGAACACTGAAGCTTTCTTT

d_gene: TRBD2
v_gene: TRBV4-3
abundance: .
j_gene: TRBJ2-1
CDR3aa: CASSKRSSGTSAYNEQFF
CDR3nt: TGCGCCAGCAGCAAAAGATCGTCCGGGACTAGCGCCTACAATGAGCAGTTCTTC

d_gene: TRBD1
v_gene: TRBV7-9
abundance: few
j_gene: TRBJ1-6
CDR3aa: CASSLMTGESYNSPLHF
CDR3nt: TGTGCCAGCAGCCTTATGACAGGGGAGTCCTATAATTCACCCCTCCACTTT

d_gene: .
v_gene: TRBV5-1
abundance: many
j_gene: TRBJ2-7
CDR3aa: CASSLENEQYF
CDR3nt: TGCGCCAGCAGCTTGGAAAACGAGCAGTACTTC

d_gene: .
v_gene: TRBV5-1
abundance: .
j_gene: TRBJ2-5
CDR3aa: CASSLRDWQETQYF
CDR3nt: TGCGCCAGCAGCTTGAGGGATTGGCAAGAGACCCAGTACTTC

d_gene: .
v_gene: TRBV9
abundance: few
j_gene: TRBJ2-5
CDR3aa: CASSVAIKETQYF
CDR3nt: TGTGCCAGCAGCGTAGCCATAAAAGAGACCCAGTACTTC

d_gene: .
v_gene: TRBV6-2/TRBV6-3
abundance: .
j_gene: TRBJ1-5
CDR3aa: CASSNYSGTSSNQPQHF
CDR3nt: TGTGCCAGCAGTAACTACTCCGGGACCTCTAGCAATCAGCCCCAGCATTTT

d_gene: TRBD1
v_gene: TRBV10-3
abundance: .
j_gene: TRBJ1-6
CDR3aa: CAISDRDRGNSPLHF
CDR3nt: TGTGCCATCAGCGACCGGGACAGGGGGAATTCACCCCTCCACTTT

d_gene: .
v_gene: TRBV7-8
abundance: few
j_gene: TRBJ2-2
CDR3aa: CASSEVAKGTGELFF
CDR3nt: TGTGCCAGCAGCGAGGTTGCAAAGGGCACCGGGGAGCTGTTTTTT

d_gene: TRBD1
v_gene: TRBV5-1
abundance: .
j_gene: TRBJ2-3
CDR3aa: CASSLSGTATDTQYF
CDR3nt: TGCGCCAGCAGCCTATCCGGGACAGCGACAGATACGCAGTATTTT

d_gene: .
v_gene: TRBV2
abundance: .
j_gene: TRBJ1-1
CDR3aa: CASEDSSMNTEAFF
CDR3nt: TGTGCCAGCGAGGACAGCTCAATGAACACTGAAGCTTTCTTT

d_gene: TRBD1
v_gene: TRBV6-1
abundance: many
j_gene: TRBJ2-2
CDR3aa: CASSRRDRETGELFF
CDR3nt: TGTGCCAGCTCACGGCGGGACAGGGAGACCGGGGAGCTGTTTTTT

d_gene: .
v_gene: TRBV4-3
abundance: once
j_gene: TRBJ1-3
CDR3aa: CASSQDWASASGNTIYF
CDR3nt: TGCGCCAGCAGCCAAGATTGGGCTTCTGCCTCTGGAAACACCATATATTTT

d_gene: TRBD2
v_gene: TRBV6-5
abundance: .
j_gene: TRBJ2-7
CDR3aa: CASSYSRLAVSYEQYF
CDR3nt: TGTGCCAGCAGTTACTCCAGACTAGCGGTCTCCTACGAGCAGTACTTC

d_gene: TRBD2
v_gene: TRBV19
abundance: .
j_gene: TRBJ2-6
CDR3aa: CASSIYQGGKLSGANVLTF
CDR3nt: TGTGCCAGTAGTATTTATCAGGGAGGGAAACTCTCTGGGGCCAACGTCCTGACTTTC

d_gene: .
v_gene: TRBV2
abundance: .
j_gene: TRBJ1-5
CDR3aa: CASNLGRSLGPQHF
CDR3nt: TGTGCCAGCAATCTAGGACGGTCGCTGGGGCCCCAGCATTTT